What follows describes a single T cell receptor beta chain. This record belongs to a study of blood T cell repertoires in COVID-19. Study-wide background: Acute-phase and convalescent COVID-19 samples originated in the United States, Italy and Spain. PBMCs, B-cell-depleted T cells, or T cells were the source of the cDNA or gDNA that made up the material.

Per the study methods: By means of reference gene primer amplification, nucleated cell counts were estimated. The protocol was immunoSEQ multiplex PCR, while the TCRdb copy is restricted to in-frame clones and leaves out a portion. Clone size and the V and J calls come from that table; the DNA yielded D and trimming. The sample consists of about 420,000 clones, approximately 90% of them appearing once. In Seattle, patients joined the study during active infection and were tracked longitudinally. The CDR3 runs to 14 residues. Germline CDR1 SGDLS, CDR2 YYNGEE. V lost 3 bases to trimming and J lost 8 bases, with 12 bases between them.

This chain connects TRBV9 to TRBJ1-6; maybe TRBD1 (6 bases). The sequencing input was peripheral blood. The receptor comes from a man between 18 and 35 years old with COVID-19, enrolled during active disease. The CDR3 bases are TGTGCCAGCAGCGCCGGGACATACGATTCACCCCTCCACTTT. It specifies CASSAGTYDSPLHF. The full variable domain, completed using reference TRBV9 and TRBJ1-6, is DSGVTQTPKHLITATGQRVTLRCSPRSGDLSVYWYQQSLDQGLQFLIQYYNGEERAKGNILERFSAQQFPDLHSELNLSSLELGDSALYFCASSAGTYDSPLHFGNGTRLTVT.